These 19 T cell receptor beta chains came from one sample sequenced in a study of T cell changes during pregnancy in multiple sclerosis. This table comes from immunoSEQ multiplex PCR, and its TCRdb copy is limited to in-frame clones, with some not included. The sample holds more than 85,000 clones, roughly 92% seen once. This specimen was peripheral blood, taken in the second trimester of pregnancy. The receptors here all came from a female donor with multiple sclerosis, enrolled in a pregnancy study.

The gene calls are TRBV7-9 and TRBJ1-2, with D perhaps TRBD1 (6 bases). The germline CDR1 and CDR2 sequences are SEHNR and FQNEAQ (reference sequence). The CDR3 is 18 amino acids. V was clipped by 5 bases and J by 2 bases, with 24 bases between them. The CDR3 region is CASSRGRGSDELNYGYTF. The CDR3 DNA sequence: TGTGCCAGCAGCCGGGGCAGGGGCTCAGACGAGCTGAACTATGGCTACACCTTC.

The chain recombines TRBV5-4 with TRBJ2-5, with 7 bases that match TRBD1. V shed 0 bases, J shed 4 bases, and the junction held 6 bases outside the gene matches. Germline CDR1 reads SGHNT; CDR2 reads YYREEE (reference sequence). This CDR3 is built from 15 residues. In nucleotides, the CDR3 is TGTGCCAGCAGCTTGGAGGGGGCGAGGAGAGAGACCCAGTACTTC. It yields the protein CASSLEGARRETQYF.

This sequence joins TRBV5-4 and TRBJ1-3; 7 bases match TRBD1. V trimming: 0 bases; J trimming: 5 bases; junction bases outside the gene matches: 5. Germline V gene lookup returns CDR1 SGHNT and CDR2 YYREEE (reference sequence). The CDR3 sequence is 15 residues long. The CDR3 coding sequence is TGTGCCAGCAGCTTGGAGGGACAGTACCGAAACACCATATATTTT. Translating it yields CASSLEGQYRNTIYF.

This clone was found once. The V gene is TRBV6-5, the J gene TRBJ1-4; no clear D. V was cut by 6 bases and J by 4 bases, with 9 bases left in between. The CDR3 extends over 13 amino acids. Looked up from germline, CDR1 is MNHEY and CDR2 is SVGAGI. The CDR3 spells CASSQVINEKLFF. DNA for the CDR3: TGTGCCAGCAGCCAGGTGATTAATGAAAAACTGTTTTTT.

The rearrangement links TRBV6-5 to TRBJ2-7; 7 bases are a match to TRBD2. The CDR3 runs to 14 residues. Germline values: CDR1 MNHEY, CDR2 SVGAGI. The J segment lost 3 bases and the V segment lost 2 bases, leaving 4 bases of the junction unmatched. The CDR3 spells CASSYEAGRYEQYF. CDR3 bases: TGTGCCAGCAGTTACGAAGCGGGACGCTACGAGCAGTACTTC.

This clone appeared a single time. This chain connects TRBV30 to TRBJ2-2; 9 nucleotides match TRBD2. The CDR3 has 15 residues. The germline V gene encodes CDR1 GTSNPN and CDR2 SVGIG (reference sequence). The junction had 4 bases not matched to a gene; V was cut back by 1 base and J by 4 bases. CDR3 DNA: TGTGCCTGGAGTGGAGGTAGCGGGGGCACCGGGGAGCTGTTTTTT. Protein: CAWSGGSGGTGELFF.

This clone was detected once. The chain couples TRBV5-4 to TRBJ2-1; TRBD2 agrees at 16 bases. The CDR3 totals 17 residues. The J segment lost 1 base and the V segment lost 4 bases, leaving 2 bases of the junction unmatched. CDR1 SGHNT and CDR2 YYREEE come from the germline V gene (reference sequence). The CDR3 DNA reads TGTGCCAGCAGCAGGGGACTAGCGGGAGGGTCCTACAATGAGCAGTTCTTC. Its translation: CASSRGLAGGSYNEQFF.

This chain joins TRBV30 and TRBJ1-4, with 8 positions matching TRBD1. The CDR3 runs 17 residues. V lost 2 bases and J lost 3; bases outside the gene matches: 11. CDR1 is GTSNPN and CDR2 is SVGIG in the germline V gene (reference sequence). The CDR3 spells CAWSRGTGVPPNEKLFF. The CDR3 coding sequence is TGTGCCTGGAGTAGAGGGACAGGAGTCCCGCCTAATGAAAAACTGTTTTTT.

The chain uses TRBV5-1 and TRBJ1-5, with 9 positions matching TRBD1. The CDR3 is made up of 17 amino acids. Trimming cost V 4 bases and J 5 bases; bases outside gene matches: 13. From germline, CDR1 is SGHRS and CDR2 YFSETQ. The CDR3 here is CASSDGTGNGGYQPQHF. CDR3 in DNA: TGCGCCAGCAGCGACGGGACAGGGAATGGTGGGTATCAGCCCCAGCATTTT. The full variable domain, in which reference TRBV5-1 and TRBJ1-5 provide the parts outside the CDR3, is KAGVTQTPRYLIKTRGQQVTLSCSPISGHRSVSWYQQTPGQGLQFLFEYFSETQRNKGNFPGRFSGRQFSNSRSEMNVSTLELGDSALYLCASSDGTGNGGYQPQHFGDGTRLSIL.

The rearrangement links TRBV27 to TRBJ1-4; 8 positions match TRBD1. CDR1 is MNHEY and CDR2 is SMNVEV in the germline V gene (reference sequence). V dropped 6 bases and J dropped 3; count of bases not matched to a gene: 9. The CDR3 length is 16 residues. CDR3 residues: CASSRTGMVANEKLFF. The CDR3 DNA sequence: TGTGCCAGCAGCCGGACAGGGATGGTGGCTAATGAAAAACTGTTTTTT. Complete variable domain (other parts from reference TRBV27 and TRBJ1-4): EAQVTQNPRYLITVTGKKLTVTCSQNMNHEYMSWYRQDPGLGLRQIYYSMNVEVTDKGDVPEGYKVSRKEKRNFPLILESPSPNQTSLYFCASSRTGMVANEKLFFGSGTQLSVL.

The chain combines TRBV6-5 with TRBJ2-7, with 7 bases aligning to TRBD1. Germline CDR1 and CDR2: MNHEY and SVGAGI. This CDR3 has 13 residues. Unmatched junction bases numbered 6, after V lost 4 bases and J lost 6 bases. The CDR3 DNA follows: TGTGCCAGCAGTTTTGACAGGGATAGCGAGCAGTACTTC. Its protein is CASSFDRDSEQYF.

The chain employs TRBV30 and TRBJ1-4, with 9 bases that match TRBD1. The CDR3 runs to 13 residues. V lost 5 bases to trimming and J lost 4 bases; unmatched junction nucleotides: 2. Germline V gene lookup returns CDR1 GTSNPN and CDR2 SVGIG (reference sequence). This chain's CDR3 is CAWEGQGNEKLFF. The DNA of the CDR3 is TGTGCCTGGGAGGGACAGGGTAATGAAAAACTGTTTTTT.

The chain has TRBV10-3 and TRBJ2-1, with D possibly matching TRBD1 (6 bases). CDR1 is ENHRY and CDR2 is SYGVKD in the germline V gene. Between the trimmed V and J ends, which lost 2 bases and 3 bases, there was a span of 20 bases. CDR3 length: 18 residues. The CDR3 spells CAISEPAGRGSRYNEQFF. CDR3 DNA: TGTGCCATCAGTGAGCCGGCGGGCAGGGGTTCCCGCTACAATGAGCAGTTCTTC.

The J gene is TRBJ1-1, the V gene TRBV6-7, with 8 bases fitting TRBD1. TRBV6-7 is an open reading frame whose function is uncertain. With 7 bases clipped from V and 6 bases from J, the junction kept 16 bases outside the gene matches. The CDR3 runs to 16 residues. The CDR3 DNA follows: TGTGCCAGCAACCAGACAGGGGCCCTGGAACGCGCTGAAGCTTTCTTT. Its translation: CASNQTGALERAEAFF.

This clone was counted between two and nine times. This chain joins TRBV30 and TRBJ1-1, with D perhaps TRBD1 (5 bases). V was pared by 2 bases and J by 6 bases, with 16 bases between. This CDR3 is 14 amino acids long. Per the germline V gene, CDR1 is GTSNPN and CDR2 is SVGIG (reference sequence). The CDR3 DNA is TGTGCCTGGAGTATAAAGGGGCGAGGATCTGAAGCTTTCTTT. Translating gives CAWSIKGRGSEAFF.

The chain recombines TRBV19 with TRBJ2-7; TRBD2 might be the D (5 bases). The CDR3 totals 13 residues. Per the germline V gene, CDR1 is LNHDA and CDR2 is SQIVND (reference sequence). Trimming cost V 5 bases and J 0 bases, with 8 bases left between them. In DNA form, the CDR3 reads TGTGCCAGTAGTTCCGGGGTCTCCTACGAGCAGTACTTC. Its translation: CASSSGVSYEQYF.

This chain links TRBV12-5 with TRBJ1-3; D perhaps matches TRBD1 (6 bases). Germline values: CDR1 LGHNT, CDR2 FRNRAP. This CDR3 spans 16 amino acids. Trimming removed 3 bases at V and 9 bases at J, with 21 bases between. In DNA, the CDR3 is TGTGCTAGTGGTTTAGGGGGACCGCGATCTGTTGGCACCATATATTTT. This sequence encodes CASGLGGPRSVGTIYF.

The rearrangement links TRBV15 to TRBJ2-3; tentatively, D is TRBD1 (5 bases). Trimming took 8 bases from V and 1 from J, leaving 13 bases between them. Germline CDR1 and CDR2: LNHNV and YYDKDF (reference sequence). The CDR3 runs 14 residues. Here the CDR3 reads CATAGAFGTDTQYF. In nucleotides, the CDR3 is TGTGCCACCGCTGGGGCGTTCGGCACAGATACGCAGTATTTT.

The chain has TRBV7-2 and TRBJ2-3; 13 positions agree with TRBD2. CDR1 and CDR2 (germline): SGHTA, FQGNSA. The V and J ends lost 9 bases and 2 bases, in that order; junction bases with no gene match: 5. CDR3 length: 15 amino acids. CDR3 sequence reads: CASTGLAGSTDTQYF. CDR3 DNA: TGTGCCAGTACGGGACTAGCGGGGTCCACAGATACGCAGTATTTT.